What follows describes a single T cell receptor (beta chain). The CDR3 extends over 16 amino acids. V trimming: 4 bases; J trimming: 6 bases; junction bases outside the gene matches: 9. This sample was included in a study of T-cell reconstitution after alpha-beta-depleted transplantation in children. Researchers prepared the TCRbeta library using unique molecular identifiers, the study reports. MiXCR was run by TCRdb on the PCR reads, yielding one entry per CDR3 protein. The table has about 500,000 distinct CDR3 sequences, less than 35% seen once. The chain employs TRBV12-3 or TRBV12-4 and TRBJ2-1; 10 bases match TRBD1. The source was PBMCs from the stem cell graft donor, collected from the stem cell graft. The TCR sequence derives from a human donor who donated a stem cell graft to a child with aplastic anemia. This chain's CDR3 is CASSSPGTGVTNEQFF. The CDR3, as DNA: TGTGCCAGCAGTTCTCCCGGGACAGGGGTTACCAATGAGCAGTTCTTC.